This T cell receptor (beta chain) was captured by sequencing in a study of blood T cell repertoires in COVID-19 (TCRdb year 2020). Regarding the research as a whole: The collaborator samples originated in the United States, Italy and Spain and spanned the acute and convalescent phases of COVID-19. The prospective study material was composed of cDNA or gDNA derived from T cells, B-cell-depleted T cells, or PBMCs. Subjects who had been exposed to COVID-19, were actively infected with it, or had recovered from it provided the deeply sampled blood TCRbeta repertoires that made up the dataset. The repertoires were released in a freely available public database meant as a resource for research on the immune response to SARS-CoV-2. Samples were obtained from the ongoing ImmuneRACE study (first 160 participants) and from over 1,000 subjects provided by 6 global collaborators. Nearly every sample came with metadata listing a de-identified subject ID, COVID-19 status, age in years and sex. Where available, HLA class I and class II types were obtained from metadata supplied by the sample provider rather than from assay-based typing. Study-wide findings and limitations: Clinical and demographic metadata were provided uncurated, with the amount varying by source and participant.

Enrolling through a virtual design, the prospective study's participants ranged in age from roughly 18 to 89 years and lived across about two dozen United States geographic areas. In the prospective study, cohorts were assigned on the basis of participant-reported clinical history obtained from a screening survey and a study questionnaire. Recovered participants in ImmuneRACE Cohort 3 were defined as having two consecutive negative NP/OP PCR tests, clearance from a healthcare professional, or resolution of symptoms. Each participant in the prospective study had whole blood, serum and a nasopharyngeal or oropharyngeal swab collected by mobile phlebotomists. Over an approximately 2-month period, participants in the prospective study had the option of providing additional blood draws and questionnaires. Before DNA extraction, blood samples from the prospective study were shipped at room temperature or frozen.

With regard to this clone: The clone's antigen remains unknown. Within one base of it there is no much larger clone, and no base qualities were kept.

The junction shows trimming of 4 bases on V and 2 bases on J, and the gene matches do not reach 8 bases of it. Inclusive of the bounding cysteine and phenylalanine, the CDR3 is 16 residues long. This entry keeps only the CDR3 DNA: 48 bases, framed from base 1. Sequences SGHRS (CDR1) and YFSETQ (CDR2) are obtained from the germline V gene. TCRbeta CDR3 regions were amplified from genomic DNA by means of the immunoSEQ Assay, a bias-controlled multiplex PCR. As for the authors' bioinformatics: The number of nucleated cells in each sample was estimated by amplification of reference gene primers within the assay. Sequence reads were collapsed and filtered to measure the absolute abundance of every unique TCRbeta CDR3 rearrangement. For each sample, productive Simpson clonality was calculated by taking the square root of Simpson's diversity index across productive rearrangements. In its TCRdb copy, this immuneACCESS table keeps in-frame sequences only and misses some clones. Where compared with another copy, unresolved V genes explain less than half of these, and the others have no known cause. For V, J and clone size, that table is used; D and trimming come from the DNA. Within this sample are 450,000 to 500,000 clones, with roughly nine tenths of them counted one time only. The ten largest clones add up to approximately 8% of the sample.

The sequence joins TRBV5-1 to TRBJ2-1; TRBD1 matches 8 bases in the middle. The sequenced material came from PBMCs or T cells enriched from blood (not recorded which). The origin of this receptor is a woman in her fifties or sixties who had recovered from COVID-19. The CDR3 region has the sequence CASSLQGGGTYNEQFF. In nucleotide form, the sequence is TGCGCCAGCAGCCTACAGGGGGGAGGAACCTACAATGAGCAGTTCTTC.